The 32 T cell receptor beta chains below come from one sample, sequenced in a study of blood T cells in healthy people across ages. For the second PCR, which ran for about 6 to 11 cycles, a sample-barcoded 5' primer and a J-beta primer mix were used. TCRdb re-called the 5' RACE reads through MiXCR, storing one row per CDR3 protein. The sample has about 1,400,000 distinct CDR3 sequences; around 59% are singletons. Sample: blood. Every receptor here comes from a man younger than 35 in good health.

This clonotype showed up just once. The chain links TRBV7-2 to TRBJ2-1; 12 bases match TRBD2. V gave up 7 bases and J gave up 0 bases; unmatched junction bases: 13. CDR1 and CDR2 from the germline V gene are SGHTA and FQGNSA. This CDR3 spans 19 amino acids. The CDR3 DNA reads TGTGCCAGCAACCGATGGGCTAGCGGGAGGGCCCCCTCCTACAATGAGCAGTTCTTC. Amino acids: CASNRWASGRAPSYNEQFF. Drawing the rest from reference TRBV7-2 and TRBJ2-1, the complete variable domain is GAGVSQSPSNKVTEKGKDVELRCDPISGHTALYWYRQSLGQGLEFLIYFQGNSAPDKSGLPSDRFSAERTGGSVSTLTIQRTQQEDSAVYLCASNRWASGRAPSYNEQFFGPGTRLTVL.

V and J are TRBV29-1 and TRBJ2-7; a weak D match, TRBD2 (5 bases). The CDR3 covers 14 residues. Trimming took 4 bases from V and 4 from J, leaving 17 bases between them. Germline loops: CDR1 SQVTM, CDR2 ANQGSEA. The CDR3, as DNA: TGCAGCGTTGCTCGGGATTCCGCCTCGTACGAGCAGTACTTC. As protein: CSVARDSASYEQYF.

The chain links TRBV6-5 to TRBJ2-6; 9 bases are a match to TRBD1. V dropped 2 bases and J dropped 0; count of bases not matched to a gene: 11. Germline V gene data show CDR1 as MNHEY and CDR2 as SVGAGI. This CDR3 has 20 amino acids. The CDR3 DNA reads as TGTGCCAGCAGTTACACGACCCCGGGACAGGGATACTCTGGGGCCAACGTCCTGACTTTC. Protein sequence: CASSYTTPGQGYSGANVLTF.

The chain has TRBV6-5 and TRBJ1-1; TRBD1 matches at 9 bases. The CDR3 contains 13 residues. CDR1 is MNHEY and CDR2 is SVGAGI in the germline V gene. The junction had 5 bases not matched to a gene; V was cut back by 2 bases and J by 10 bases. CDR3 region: CASSYSGTGRAFF. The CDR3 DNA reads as TGTGCCAGCAGTTACAGTGGGACAGGGAGAGCTTTCTTT.

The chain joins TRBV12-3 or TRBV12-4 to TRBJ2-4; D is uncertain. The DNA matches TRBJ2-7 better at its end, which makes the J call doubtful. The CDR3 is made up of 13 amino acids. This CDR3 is CASSAYHSYEQYF. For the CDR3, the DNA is TGTGCCAGCAGCGCTTATCACTCCTACGAGCAGTACTTC.

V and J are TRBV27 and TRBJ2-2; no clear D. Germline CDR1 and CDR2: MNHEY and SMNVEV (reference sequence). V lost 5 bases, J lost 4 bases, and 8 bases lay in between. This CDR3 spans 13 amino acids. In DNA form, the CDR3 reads TGTGCCAGCAGTCCCCCTGCCACCGGGGAGCTGTTTTTT. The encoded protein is CASSPPATGELFF.

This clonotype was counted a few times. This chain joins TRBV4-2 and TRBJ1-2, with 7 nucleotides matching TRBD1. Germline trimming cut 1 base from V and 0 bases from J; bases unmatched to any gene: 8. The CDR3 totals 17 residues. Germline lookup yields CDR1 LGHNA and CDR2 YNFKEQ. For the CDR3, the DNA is TGTGCCAGCAGCCAAGTGCCAGGGGGGCAAGCTAACTATGGCTACACCTTC. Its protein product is CASSQVPGGQANYGYTF.

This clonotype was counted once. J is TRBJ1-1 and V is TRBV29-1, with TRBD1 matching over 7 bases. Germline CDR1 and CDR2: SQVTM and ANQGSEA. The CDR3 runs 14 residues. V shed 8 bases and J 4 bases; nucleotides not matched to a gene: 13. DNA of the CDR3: TGCAGCCTTAGGGGACAGCGAGTCGGCACTGAAGCTTTCTTT. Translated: CSLRGQRVGTEAFF.

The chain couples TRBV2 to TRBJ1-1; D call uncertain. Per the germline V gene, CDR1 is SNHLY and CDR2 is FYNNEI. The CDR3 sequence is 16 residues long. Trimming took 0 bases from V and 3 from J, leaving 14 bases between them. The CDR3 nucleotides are TGTGCCAGCAGTGAAGCGCTATCGTCGGGATACACTGAAGCTTTCTTT. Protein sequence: CASSEALSSGYTEAFF.

The CDR3 sequence is CSAPLGDTGTGELFF. CDR3 DNA sequence: TGCAGTGCTCCCTTGGGGGACACCGGCACCGGGGAGCTGTTTTTT. V and J are TRBV20-1 and TRBJ2-2; TRBD1 is a possible D gene (6 bases). The CDR3 length is 15 residues. Trimming removed 5 bases from V and 4 bases from J, with 17 bases in between. Germline lookup yields CDR1 DFQATT and CDR2 SNEGSKA (reference sequence).

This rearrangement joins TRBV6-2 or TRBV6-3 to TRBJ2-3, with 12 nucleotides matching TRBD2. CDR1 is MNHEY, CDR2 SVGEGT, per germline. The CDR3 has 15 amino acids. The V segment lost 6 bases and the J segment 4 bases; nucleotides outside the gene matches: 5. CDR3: CASRTPSGGADTQYF. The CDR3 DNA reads TGTGCCAGCAGGACCCCTAGCGGGGGGGCAGATACGCAGTATTTT.

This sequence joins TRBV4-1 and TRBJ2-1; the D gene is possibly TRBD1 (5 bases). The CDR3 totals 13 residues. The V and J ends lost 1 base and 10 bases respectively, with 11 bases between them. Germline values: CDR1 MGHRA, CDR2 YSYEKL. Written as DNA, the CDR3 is TGCGCCAGCAGCCAAGGGGGCCTTTGGGAGCAGTTCTTC. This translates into CASSQGGLWEQFF.

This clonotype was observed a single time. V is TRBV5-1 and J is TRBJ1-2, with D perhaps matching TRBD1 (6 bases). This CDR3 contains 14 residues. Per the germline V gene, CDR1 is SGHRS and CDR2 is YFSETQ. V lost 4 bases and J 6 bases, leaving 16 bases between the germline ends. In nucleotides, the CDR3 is TGCGCCAGCAGCCCCCGGACAGCTAAGGATGGCTACACCTTC. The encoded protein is CASSPRTAKDGYTF.

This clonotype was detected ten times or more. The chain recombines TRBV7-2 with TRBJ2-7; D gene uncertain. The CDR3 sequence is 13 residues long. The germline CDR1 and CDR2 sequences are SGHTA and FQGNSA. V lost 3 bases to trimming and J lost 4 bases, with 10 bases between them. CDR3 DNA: TGTGCCAGCAGCTTTTCAGACTCTTACGAGCAGTACTTC. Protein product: CASSFSDSYEQYF.

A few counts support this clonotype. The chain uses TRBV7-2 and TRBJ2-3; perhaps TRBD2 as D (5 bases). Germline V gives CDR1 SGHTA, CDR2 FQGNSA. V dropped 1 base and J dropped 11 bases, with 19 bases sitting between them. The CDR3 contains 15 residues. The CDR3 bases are TGTGCCAGCAGCTTAGGTTTCCGCGACTATGATTGGCAGTATTTT. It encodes CASSLGFRDYDWQYF.

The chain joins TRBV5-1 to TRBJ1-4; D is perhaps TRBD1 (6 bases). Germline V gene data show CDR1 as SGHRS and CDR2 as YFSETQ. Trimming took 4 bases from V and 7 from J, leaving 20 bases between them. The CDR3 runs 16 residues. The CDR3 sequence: CASSMMKWGQTEKLFF. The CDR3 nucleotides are TGCGCCAGCAGCATGATGAAGTGGGGGCAGACTGAAAAACTGTTTTTT.

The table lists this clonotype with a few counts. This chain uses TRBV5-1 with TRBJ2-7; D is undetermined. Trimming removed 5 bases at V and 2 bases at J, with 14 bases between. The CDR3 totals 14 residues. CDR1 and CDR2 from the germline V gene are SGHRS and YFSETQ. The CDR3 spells CASRAESYTYEQYF. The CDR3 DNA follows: TGCGCCAGCAGGGCCGAGTCATATACCTACGAGCAGTACTTC.

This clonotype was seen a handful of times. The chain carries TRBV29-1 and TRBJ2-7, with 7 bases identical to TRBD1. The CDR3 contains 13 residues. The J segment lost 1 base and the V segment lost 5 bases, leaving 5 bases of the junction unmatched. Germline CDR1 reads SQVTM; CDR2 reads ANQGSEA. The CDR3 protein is CSVPGTASYEQYF. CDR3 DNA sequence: TGCAGCGTTCCCGGGACAGCGTCCTACGAGCAGTACTTC.

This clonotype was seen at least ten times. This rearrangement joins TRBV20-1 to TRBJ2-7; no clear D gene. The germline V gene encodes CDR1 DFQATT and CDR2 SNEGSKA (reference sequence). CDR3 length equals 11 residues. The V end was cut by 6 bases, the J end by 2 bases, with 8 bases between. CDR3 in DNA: TGCAGTGCCATAATGGCCTACGAGCAGTACTTC. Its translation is CSAIMAYEQYF.

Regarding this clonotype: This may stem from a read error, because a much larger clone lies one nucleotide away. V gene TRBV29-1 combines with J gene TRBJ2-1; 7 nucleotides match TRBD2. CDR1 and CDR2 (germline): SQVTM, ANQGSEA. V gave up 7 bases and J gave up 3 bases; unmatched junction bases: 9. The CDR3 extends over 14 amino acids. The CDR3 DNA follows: TGCAGCGCACGGACTGGCGGGAGCTACAATGAGCAGTTCTTC. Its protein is CSARTGGSYNEQFF.

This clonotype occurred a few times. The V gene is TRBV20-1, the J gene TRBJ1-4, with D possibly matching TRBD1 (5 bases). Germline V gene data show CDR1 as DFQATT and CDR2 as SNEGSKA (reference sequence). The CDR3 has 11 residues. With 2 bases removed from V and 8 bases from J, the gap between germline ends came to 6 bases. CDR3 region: CSARWGEKLFF. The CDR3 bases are TGCAGTGCTAGATGGGGGGAAAAACTGTTTTTT.

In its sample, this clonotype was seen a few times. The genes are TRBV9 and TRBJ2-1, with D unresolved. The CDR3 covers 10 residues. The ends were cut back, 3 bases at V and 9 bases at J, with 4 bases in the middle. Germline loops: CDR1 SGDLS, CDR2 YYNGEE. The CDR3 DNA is TGTGCCAGCAGCGGACCTGAGCAGTTCTTC. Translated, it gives CASSGPEQFF.

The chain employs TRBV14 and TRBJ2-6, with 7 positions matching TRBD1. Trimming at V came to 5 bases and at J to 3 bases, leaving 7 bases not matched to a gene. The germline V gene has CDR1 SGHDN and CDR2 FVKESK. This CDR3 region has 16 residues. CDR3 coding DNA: TGTGCCAGCAGCTCTACAGGGGAAGGTGGGGCCAACGTCCTGACTTTC. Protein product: CASSSTGEGGANVLTF. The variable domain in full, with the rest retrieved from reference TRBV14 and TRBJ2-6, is EAGVTQFPSHSVIEKGQTVTLRCDPISGHDNLYWYRRVMGKEIKFLLHFVKESKQDESGMPNNRFLAERTGGTYSTLKVQPAELEDSGVYFCASSSTGEGGANVLTFGAGSRLTVL.

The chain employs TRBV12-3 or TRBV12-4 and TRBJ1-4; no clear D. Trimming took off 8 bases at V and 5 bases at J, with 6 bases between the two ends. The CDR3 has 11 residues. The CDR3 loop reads CASGLNEKLFF. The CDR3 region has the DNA TGTGCCAGCGGCTTAAATGAAAAACTGTTTTTT.

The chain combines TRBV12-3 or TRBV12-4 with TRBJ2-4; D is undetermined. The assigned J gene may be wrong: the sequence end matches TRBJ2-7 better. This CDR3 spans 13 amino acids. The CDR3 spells CASSTQSPYEQYF. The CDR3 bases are TGTGCCAGCAGTACCCAATCCCCCTACGAGCAGTACTTC.

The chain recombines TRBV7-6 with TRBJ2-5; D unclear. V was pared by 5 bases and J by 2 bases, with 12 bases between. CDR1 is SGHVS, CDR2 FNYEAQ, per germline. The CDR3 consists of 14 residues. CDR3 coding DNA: TGTGCCAGCAGCGATACCCGGCGGCAAGAGACCCAGTACTTC. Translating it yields CASSDTRRQETQYF.

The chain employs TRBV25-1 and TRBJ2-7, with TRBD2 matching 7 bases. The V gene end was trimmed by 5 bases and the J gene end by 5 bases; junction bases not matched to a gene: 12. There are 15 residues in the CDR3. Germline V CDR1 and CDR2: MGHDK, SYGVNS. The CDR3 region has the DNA TGTGCCAGCAGTTCCCGGGGAGGGCCTCGGGACGAGCAGTACTTC. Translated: CASSSRGGPRDEQYF.

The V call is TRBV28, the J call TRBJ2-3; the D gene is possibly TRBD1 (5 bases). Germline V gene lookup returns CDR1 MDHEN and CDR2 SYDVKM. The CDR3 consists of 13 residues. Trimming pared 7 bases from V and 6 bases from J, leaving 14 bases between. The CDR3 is CASIGDVRDTQYF. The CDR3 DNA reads TGTGCCAGCATAGGGGATGTGAGGGATACGCAGTATTTT. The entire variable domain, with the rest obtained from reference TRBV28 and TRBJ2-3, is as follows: DVKVTQSSRYLVKRTGEKVFLECVQDMDHENMFWYRQDPGLGLRLIYFSYDVKMKEKGDIPEGYSVSREKKERFSLILESASTNQTSMYLCASIGDVRDTQYFGPGTRLTVL.

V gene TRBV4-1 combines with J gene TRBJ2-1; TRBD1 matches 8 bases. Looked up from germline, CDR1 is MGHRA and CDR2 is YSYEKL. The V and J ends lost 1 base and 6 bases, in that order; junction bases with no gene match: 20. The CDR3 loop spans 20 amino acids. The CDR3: CASSQGPQGEFVSLRNEQFF. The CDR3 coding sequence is TGCGCCAGCAGCCAAGGACCACAGGGGGAGTTTGTCTCACTACGCAATGAGCAGTTCTTC.

The DNA of the CDR3 is TGTGCCAGCAGTTTAGGGGGACCGATGAATTCACCCCTCCACTTT. It specifies CASSLGGPMNSPLHF. The chain recombines TRBV27 with TRBJ1-6; tentative D call: TRBD1 (5 bases). The germline V gene has CDR1 MNHEY and CDR2 SMNVEV (reference sequence). The V and J ends lost 2 bases and 7 bases respectively, with 12 bases between them. The CDR3 runs 15 residues.

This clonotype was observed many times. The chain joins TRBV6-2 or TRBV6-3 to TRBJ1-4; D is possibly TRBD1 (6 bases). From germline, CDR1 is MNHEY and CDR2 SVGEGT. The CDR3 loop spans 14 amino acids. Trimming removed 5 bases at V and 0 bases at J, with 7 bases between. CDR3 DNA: TGTGCCAGCAGTCGGACAGCAACTAATGAAAAACTGTTTTTT. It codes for CASSRTATNEKLFF.

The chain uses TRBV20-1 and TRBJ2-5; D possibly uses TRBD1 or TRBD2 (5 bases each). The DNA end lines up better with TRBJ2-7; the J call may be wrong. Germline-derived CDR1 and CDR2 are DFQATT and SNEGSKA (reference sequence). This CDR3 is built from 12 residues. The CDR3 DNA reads TGCTCCTGCTGGGACCCCGCCTACGAGCAGTACTTC. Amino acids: CSCWDPAYEQYF.